These T cell receptor beta chains were read from a single sample in a study of T cells in Graves' hyperthyroidism and ophthalmopathy. TCRdb re-called the multiplex PCR reads through MiXCR, storing one row per CDR3 protein. Counted here are more than 650,000 distinct CDR3 sequences, 14% occurring once; the ten biggest clones make up 10%. Sequencing input: blood. These receptors originate from a woman between 18 and 30 years old with Graves' hyperthyroidism. CDR3s include the opening cysteine and the closing phenylalanine or tryptophan. Fields, in order: V gene, clone size, J gene, D gene, CDR3 DNA, CDR3 protein. A D gene is named only where the DNA matches it firmly. Not every row has a clone size; where given, it reads once, few, many or a size class.

TRBV6-5,.,TRBJ1-1,.,TGTGCCAGCAGTTACAAGGCAATTGAAGCTTTCTTT,CASSYKAIEAFF
TRBV20-1,.,TRBJ2-5,TRBD2,TGCAGTGCCTCAATACTAGCGAGAAAAAAGGCCCAGTACTTC,CSASILARKKAQYF
TRBV29-1,.,TRBJ2-4,TRBD2,TGCAGCGTTAAGGGACTAGCGCAAGCCAAAAACATTCAGTACTTC,CSVKGLAQAKNIQYF
TRBV28,many,TRBJ1-2,.,TGTGCCAGCAGTCGCACAGGGAAAGGGAACTATGGCTACACCTTC,CASSRTGKGNYGYTF
TRBV6-5,few,TRBJ2-2,.,TGTGCCAGCAGTTACCTTGGGGAGCTGTTTTTT,CASSYLGELFF
TRBV7-9,many,TRBJ2-7,TRBD1,TGTGCCAGCAGCTCCCCGATTAAGACAGGGGGCTACGAGCAGTACTTC,CASSSPIKTGGYEQYF
TRBV7-8,many,TRBJ1-1,TRBD1,TGTGCCAGCAGCCGCTCACAGGGGTCTATCATGAACACTGAAGCTTTCTTT,CASSRSQGSIMNTEAFF
TRBV19,.,TRBJ1-2,.,TGTGCCAGTAGTGACAAACGGGAGGTGAACTATGGCTACACCTTC,CASSDKREVNYGYTF
TRBV2,.,TRBJ2-1,.,TGTGCCAGCAGTCAAGTAGGAGGGAGCTACTACAATGAGCAGTTCTTC,CASSQVGGSYYNEQFF
TRBV30,many,TRBJ2-5,.,TGTGCCTGGAGGGTCGACACCACAAAAATGGGGACCCAGTACTTC,CAWRVDTTKMGTQYF
TRBV28,few,TRBJ2-5,.,TGTGCCAGCAGTTTTAGGGGGACCCAAGAGACCCAGTACTTC,CASSFRGTQETQYF
TRBV30,many,TRBJ2-1,.,TGTGCCTGGAGTGCGCGCGGTAATGAGCAGTTCTTC,CAWSARGNEQFF
TRBV28,.,TRBJ1-1,.,TGTGCCAGCAGCCTTGGAACAACGGTGACTGAAGCTTTCTTT,CASSLGTTVTEAFF
TRBV5-6,.,TRBJ1-1,.,TGTGCCAGCAGCTTGTTAGGAGAGAACACTGAAGCTTTCTTT,CASSLLGENTEAFF
TRBV5-1,many,TRBJ2-1,.,TGCGCCAGCAGCGGGGCCTTCCGTCTCGATGAGCAGTTCTTC,CASSGAFRLDEQFF
TRBV27,.,TRBJ2-1,TRBD2,TGTGCCAGCAGTTTACTAAGACTAGCGGGAGGATTATCCTACAATGAGCAGTTCTTC,CASSLLRLAGGLSYNEQFF
TRBV2,few,TRBJ2-5,.,TGTGCCAGCACCCTCGCTTGGGGCCAAGAGACCCAGTACTTC,CASTLAWGQETQYF
TRBV13,.,TRBJ2-3,TRBD2,TGTGCCAGCAGCTTATTCGGGGGGAGGACAGATACGCAGTATTTT,CASSLFGGRTDTQYF
TRBV6-1,many,TRBJ2-1,TRBD2,TGTGCCAGCAGCGTTACTAGCGGCCTCTACAATGAGCAGTTCTTC,CASSVTSGLYNEQFF
TRBV11-2,many,TRBJ2-5,TRBD2,TGTGCCAGCAGCTACCGACTAGCGGGAGTAGGAGAGACCCAGTACTTC,CASSYRLAGVGETQYF
TRBV4-1,few,TRBJ2-7,TRBD2,TGCGCCAGCAGCCAACGAGTTATCGGGGACTACAAAACCGAGCAGTACTTC,CASSQRVIGDYKTEQYF
TRBV28,.,TRBJ2-7,.,TGTGCCAGCAGTCCCTTCAACTACGAGCAGTACTTC,CASSPFNYEQYF
TRBV30,many,TRBJ1-1,.,TGTGCCTGGAGGACGATGAGGACTGAAGCTTTCTTT,CAWRTMRTEAFF
TRBV27,many,TRBJ2-5,TRBD2,TGTGCCAGCAGTTTATCGATGACTAGCGGGAGTATGGGGACCCAGTACTTC,CASSLSMTSGSMGTQYF
TRBV28,many,TRBJ2-1,TRBD1,TGTGCCAGCAGTTTTCCCGGGACAGGGGATAACGAGCAGTTCTTC,CASSFPGTGDNEQFF
TRBV20-1,many,TRBJ2-1,TRBD2,TGCAGTGCTGGGGCCGGGACTACCAGGAATGAGCAGTTCTTC,CSAGAGTTRNEQFF
TRBV11-2,few,TRBJ2-5,.,TGTGCCACCGACACTGATACGCCAGAGGGTTACTTC,CATDTDTPEGYF
TRBV15,.,TRBJ2-7,TRBD2,TGTGCCACCAGCGGAAGTAGCGGGGGCTCCTACGAGCAGTACTTC,CATSGSSGGSYEQYF
TRBV14,few,TRBJ2-4,.,TGTGCCAGCAGCCCCGGACTGACAATGGGGCTACTAGCCAAAAACATTCAGTACTTC,CASSPGLTMGLLAKNIQYF
TRBV6-1,.,TRBJ2-1,.,TGTGCCAGCAGTGCGCTACCAGGGGATGAGCAGTTCTTC,CASSALPGDEQFF
TRBV6-2/TRBV6-3,.,TRBJ2-3,.,TGTGCCAGCACCGACCCCGGAGATACGCAGTATTTT,CASTDPGDTQYF
TRBV7-8,many,TRBJ2-1,.,TGTGCCAGCAGCCGGACTGGATCCTCGAGCTCCTACAATGAGCAGTTCTTC,CASSRTGSSSSYNEQFF
TRBV2,many,TRBJ1-2,.,TGTGCCAGCAGCCAAGGAATGCCGGGTGGCTACACCTTC,CASSQGMPGGYTF
TRBV6-8,.,TRBJ2-1,TRBD2,TGTGCCGCCGGGACTAGCGGGAATAAGCAGTTCTTC,CAAGTSGNKQFF
TRBV7-2,many,TRBJ2-1,.,TGTGCCAGCAGCGATGGTGGTTGGGCGGCCCCCTACAATGAGCAGTTCTTC,CASSDGGWAAPYNEQFF
TRBV7-2,.,TRBJ2-5,.,TGTGCCAGCAGCTTAACCTTGGGCAGGGAAGAGACCCAGTACTTC,CASSLTLGREETQYF
TRBV24-1,many,TRBJ1-1,.,TGTGCCACCAGTGATTACGGGACTGAAGCTTTCTTT,CATSDYGTEAFF
TRBV28,.,TRBJ2-7,.,TGTGCCAGCAGCCACGGCACAGGAGCCTACGAGCAGTACTTC,CASSHGTGAYEQYF
TRBV6-1,.,TRBJ2-1,.,TGTGCCAGCAGTCCCAGGCAGTTCTCGGGGACCTCCTACAATGAGCAGTTCTTC,CASSPRQFSGTSYNEQFF
TRBV29-1,.,TRBJ1-1,.,TGCAGCGCGGGACCCGCGTATTCAAACACTGAAGCTTTCTTT,CSAGPAYSNTEAFF
TRBV6-1,many,TRBJ2-3,TRBD1,TGTGCCAGCAGAGCGACAGGGACAGATACGCAGTATTTT,CASRATGTDTQYF
TRBV12-5,few,TRBJ2-3,.,TGTGCTAGTGGTTTGGCAGGGTCAGGCACAGATACGCAGTATTTT,CASGLAGSGTDTQYF
TRBV30,many,TRBJ2-1,TRBD2,TGTGCCTGGAGCCCCGGTAGCGGGAGGAGCCATGAGCAGTTCTTC,CAWSPGSGRSHEQFF
TRBV11-2,many,TRBJ1-1,TRBD1,TGTGCCAGCAGCCCGGGACAGTTAGGGGCGAACACTGAAGCTTTCTTT,CASSPGQLGANTEAFF
TRBV7-3,few,TRBJ2-7,.,TGTGCCAGCAGCTTACTTTGGGGCTCGAGTTTTACCTACGAGCAGTACTTC,CASSLLWGSSFTYEQYF
TRBV20-1,many,TRBJ1-5,TRBD1,TGCAGTGCTGGCCTGGGACAGCGAAATCAGCCCCAGCATTTT,CSAGLGQRNQPQHF
TRBV5-5,.,TRBJ1-5,.,TGTGCCAGCAGCTTGGTACAGGGCCCCCAGCCCCAGCATTTT,CASSLVQGPQPQHF
TRBV27,.,TRBJ2-3,TRBD1,TGTGCCAGCAGTTTATTAGGCAGGGGGCGGTTCACAGATACGCAGTATTTT,CASSLLGRGRFTDTQYF
TRBV6-6,.,TRBJ2-6,.,TGTGCCAGCAGTTACTCGGACTTCACTTCTGGGGCCAACGTCCTGACTTTC,CASSYSDFTSGANVLTF
TRBV20-1,few,TRBJ2-1,TRBD2,TGCAGTGCTACCGTTCGCGGGAGGGGAAACAATGAGCAGTTCTTC,CSATVRGRGNNEQFF
TRBV11-2,many,TRBJ2-7,.,TGTGCCAGCAGCACCCCTCGGGACTTCTACGAGCAGTACTTC,CASSTPRDFYEQYF
TRBV7-8,many,TRBJ2-3,.,TGTGCCAGCAGCTTAGCGCCGGACAGACACACAGATACGCAGTATTTT,CASSLAPDRHTDTQYF
TRBV7-2,.,TRBJ2-2,TRBD1,TGTGCCAGCAGCAATTACAGGGGGCGAGGATCCGGGGAGCTGTTTTTT,CASSNYRGRGSGELFF
TRBV6-1,many,TRBJ1-5,.,TGTGCCAGCAGCCCATACCATCGCTCGGGCAGAGGGATACGGCAGCCCCAGCATTTT,CASSPYHRSGRGIRQPQHF
TRBV6-1,.,TRBJ1-4,.,TGTGCCAGCAGTGAAGGATTGACAGCAACTAATGAAAAACTGTTTTTT,CASSEGLTATNEKLFF
TRBV15,.,TRBJ2-1,.,TGTGCCACCTTGGCGGGAAGTGAGCAGTTCTTC,CATLAGSEQFF
TRBV12-3/TRBV12-4,few,TRBJ2-1,.,TGTGCCAGCAGTTTCACGCCCGACAGGCCTCCTTTCTCCTACAATGAGCAGTTCTTC,CASSFTPDRPPFSYNEQFF
TRBV28,.,TRBJ2-1,.,TGTGCCAGCAGTTTTACCTCCGAGCAGTTCTTC,CASSFTSEQFF